A selection of T cell receptor beta chains follows, all from one sample in a study of blood T cell repertoires in COVID-19. The assay was immunoSEQ multiplex PCR, and TCRdb's table has in-frame clones only and misses some. The table shows 340,000 or so clones, with more than 70% occurring only once. Sample: peripheral blood. All receptors come from a man aged 30 to 39 with active or convalescent COVID-19. CDR3s include the opening cysteine and the closing phenylalanine or tryptophan. Each record gives: V gene, J gene, D gene, clone size, CDR3 length, CDR3 DNA, CDR3 protein. D genes are given only for firm matches. Only some rows state a clone size, as once, few, many or a class for expanded clones.

v_call: TRBV9; j_call: TRBJ2-5; d_call: TRBD2; clone_size: NA; cdr3_length: 16; cdr3_nt: TGTGCCAGCAGCGTTGCCCTAGCGGGGCTCCAAGAGACCCAGTACTTC; cdr3_aa: CASSVALAGLQETQYF
v_call: TRBV6-5; j_call: TRBJ2-5; d_call: TRBD1; clone_size: NA; cdr3_length: 11; cdr3_nt: TGTGCCAGCCCGACTCAGGGGGCCCAGTACTTC; cdr3_aa: CASPTQGAQYF
v_call: TRBV19; j_call: TRBJ2-7; d_call: NA; clone_size: few; cdr3_length: 15; cdr3_nt: TGTGCCAGTAGTATAAACCCCACCCAAAGCGACGAGCAGTACTTC; cdr3_aa: CASSINPTQSDEQYF
v_call: TRBV7-6; j_call: TRBJ1-3; d_call: NA; clone_size: NA; cdr3_length: 14; cdr3_nt: TGTGCCAGCAGCTCGAGTATTCTTGGAAACACCATATATTTT; cdr3_aa: CASSSSILGNTIYF
v_call: TRBV6-5; j_call: TRBJ1-5; d_call: TRBD1; clone_size: few; cdr3_length: 14; cdr3_nt: TGTGCCAGCAGCCTCGGACAGGGGAATCAGCCCCAGCATTTT; cdr3_aa: CASSLGQGNQPQHF
v_call: TRBV12-1; j_call: TRBJ2-7; d_call: NA; clone_size: NA; cdr3_length: 11; cdr3_nt: TGTGCCAGCAGCTACGGCTACGAGCAGTACTTC; cdr3_aa: CASSYGYEQYF
v_call: TRBV19; j_call: TRBJ1-2; d_call: NA; clone_size: few; cdr3_length: 17; cdr3_nt: TGTGCCAGTAGTATGAAGGGTAGCGGAGTCCGAAGCTATGGCTACACCTTC; cdr3_aa: CASSMKGSGVRSYGYTF
v_call: TRBV6-1; j_call: TRBJ1-2; d_call: NA; clone_size: NA; cdr3_length: 13; cdr3_nt: TGTGCCAGCAGTGAAGTTCAAGGACAAGGCTACACCTTC; cdr3_aa: CASSEVQGQGYTF
v_call: TRBV11-2; j_call: TRBJ1-3; d_call: NA; clone_size: NA; cdr3_length: 18; cdr3_nt: TGTGCCAGCAGCTTATTTTGGCAGAGGGGGAATGCTGGAAACACCATATATTTT; cdr3_aa: CASSLFWQRGNAGNTIYF
v_call: TRBV19; j_call: TRBJ1-6; d_call: NA; clone_size: NA; cdr3_length: 16; cdr3_nt: TGTGCCAGTAGTAACCTCATGCAGGGCGCGAGGTCACCCCTCCACTTT; cdr3_aa: CASSNLMQGARSPLHF
v_call: TRBV4-3; j_call: TRBJ1-4; d_call: TRBD1; clone_size: NA; cdr3_length: 16; cdr3_nt: TGCGCCAGCAGCCAAGACCTGACAGGGACTAATGAAAAACTGTTTTTT; cdr3_aa: CASSQDLTGTNEKLFF
v_call: TRBV27; j_call: TRBJ1-1; d_call: TRBD1; clone_size: NA; cdr3_length: 15; cdr3_nt: TGTGCCAGTTGGGACAGGGGGGTTATCGGCACTGAAGCTTTCTTT; cdr3_aa: CASWDRGVIGTEAFF
v_call: TRBV9; j_call: TRBJ2-4; d_call: NA; clone_size: NA; cdr3_length: 16; cdr3_nt: TGTGCCAGCAGCAAATGGCCCAGGGAGGCAGAAGACATTCAGTACTTC; cdr3_aa: CASSKWPREAEDIQYF
v_call: TRBV6-6; j_call: TRBJ1-5; d_call: NA; clone_size: NA; cdr3_length: 12; cdr3_nt: TGTGCCACCGATGTGCGGGCGGGGCCCCAGCATTTT; cdr3_aa: CATDVRAGPQHF
v_call: TRBV7-6; j_call: TRBJ2-3; d_call: TRBD1; clone_size: NA; cdr3_length: 14; cdr3_nt: TGTGCCAGCAGCCTTGGGACAGGGTCAGATACGCAGTATTTT; cdr3_aa: CASSLGTGSDTQYF
v_call: TRBV5-1; j_call: TRBJ1-4; d_call: NA; clone_size: NA; cdr3_length: 14; cdr3_nt: TGCGCCAGCAGCTCTGGACAGCTCCTAGAAAAACTGTTTTTT; cdr3_aa: CASSSGQLLEKLFF
v_call: TRBV7-2; j_call: TRBJ1-6; d_call: NA; clone_size: NA; cdr3_length: 15; cdr3_nt: TGTGCCAGCAGCCCTCCCGGGTCCTATAATTCACCCCTCCACTTT; cdr3_aa: CASSPPGSYNSPLHF
v_call: TRBV7-2; j_call: TRBJ1-2; d_call: NA; clone_size: once; cdr3_length: 14; cdr3_nt: TGTGCCAGCAGCTTAGAACTGGGGGGGCATGGCTACACCTTC; cdr3_aa: CASSLELGGHGYTF
v_call: TRBV25-1; j_call: TRBJ1-1; d_call: TRBD1; clone_size: NA; cdr3_length: 16; cdr3_nt: TGTGCCAGCAGTGATCGAAGGGGACAGGGGTACACTGAAGCTTTCTTT; cdr3_aa: CASSDRRGQGYTEAFF
v_call: TRBV19; j_call: TRBJ1-3; d_call: NA; clone_size: once; cdr3_length: 15; cdr3_nt: TGTGCCAGTACCGATGTGGGGGCGAAAGGAAACACCATATATTTT; cdr3_aa: CASTDVGAKGNTIYF
v_call: TRBV18; j_call: TRBJ1-1; d_call: NA; clone_size: few; cdr3_length: 14; cdr3_nt: TGTGCCAGCTCACCTCCACAGGAACACTGGTTGACTTTCTTT; cdr3_aa: CASSPPQEHWLTFF
v_call: TRBV30; j_call: TRBJ2-2; d_call: NA; clone_size: NA; cdr3_length: 15; cdr3_nt: TGTGCCTGGCAACTAGGCCCATTGAACACCGGGGAGCTGTTTTTT; cdr3_aa: CAWQLGPLNTGELFF
v_call: TRBV14; j_call: TRBJ1-1; d_call: TRBD1; clone_size: NA; cdr3_length: 13; cdr3_nt: TGTGCCAGCAGCCTTGGGACAGGCACTGAAGCTTTCTTT; cdr3_aa: CASSLGTGTEAFF
v_call: TRBV7-2; j_call: TRBJ2-7; d_call: NA; clone_size: NA; cdr3_length: 15; cdr3_nt: TGTGCCAGCAGCTCGCAGGACTACCCCTCCTACGAGCAGTACTTC; cdr3_aa: CASSSQDYPSYEQYF
v_call: TRBV7-2; j_call: TRBJ1-1; d_call: NA; clone_size: NA; cdr3_length: 16; cdr3_nt: TGTGCCAGCAGCTTCACTCCCGGACAGTTGAACACTGAAGCTTTCTTT; cdr3_aa: CASSFTPGQLNTEAFF
v_call: TRBV6-2/TRBV6-3; j_call: TRBJ1-2; d_call: TRBD1; clone_size: NA; cdr3_length: 14; cdr3_nt: TGTGCCAGCAGTTACTATGGGACAGGGAATGGCTACACCTTC; cdr3_aa: CASSYYGTGNGYTF
v_call: TRBV3-1/TRBV3-2; j_call: TRBJ2-5; d_call: NA; clone_size: NA; cdr3_length: 15; cdr3_nt: TGTGCCAGCAGTCGACCGGACAGAACCCAAGAGACCCAGTACTTC; cdr3_aa: CASSRPDRTQETQYF
v_call: TRBV30; j_call: TRBJ2-1; d_call: NA; clone_size: NA; cdr3_length: 14; cdr3_nt: TGTGCCTGGAGTACAGATTACGGGGGTAATGAGCAGTTCTTC; cdr3_aa: CAWSTDYGGNEQFF
v_call: TRBV28; j_call: TRBJ2-7; d_call: TRBD2; clone_size: NA; cdr3_length: 17; cdr3_nt: TGTGCCAGCAGTTCGGGACTAGCGGGAGGGCCCTTCCACGAGCAGTACTTC; cdr3_aa: CASSSGLAGGPFHEQYF
v_call: TRBV19; j_call: TRBJ2-7; d_call: TRBD1; clone_size: NA; cdr3_length: 13; cdr3_nt: TGTGCCAGTAGTCTACAGGGGAGAAACGAGCAGTACTTC; cdr3_aa: CASSLQGRNEQYF
v_call: TRBV6-5; j_call: TRBJ1-1; d_call: NA; clone_size: NA; cdr3_length: 14; cdr3_nt: TGTGCCAGCGCTCCACAGGGAGTAAACACTGAAGCTTTCTTT; cdr3_aa: CASAPQGVNTEAFF